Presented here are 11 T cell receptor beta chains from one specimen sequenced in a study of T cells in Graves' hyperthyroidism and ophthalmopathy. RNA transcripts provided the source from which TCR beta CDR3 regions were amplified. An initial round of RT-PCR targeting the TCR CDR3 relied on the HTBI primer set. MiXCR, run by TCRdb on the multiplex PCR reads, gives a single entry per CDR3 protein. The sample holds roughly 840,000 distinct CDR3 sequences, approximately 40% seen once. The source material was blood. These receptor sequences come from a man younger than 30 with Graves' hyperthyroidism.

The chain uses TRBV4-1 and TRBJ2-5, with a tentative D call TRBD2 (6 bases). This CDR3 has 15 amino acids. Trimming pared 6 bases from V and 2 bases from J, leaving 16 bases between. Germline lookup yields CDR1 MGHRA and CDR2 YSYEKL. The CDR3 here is CASRENLAGQETQYF. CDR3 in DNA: TGCGCCAGCAGGGAAAACTTGGCGGGACAAGAGACCCAGTACTTC.

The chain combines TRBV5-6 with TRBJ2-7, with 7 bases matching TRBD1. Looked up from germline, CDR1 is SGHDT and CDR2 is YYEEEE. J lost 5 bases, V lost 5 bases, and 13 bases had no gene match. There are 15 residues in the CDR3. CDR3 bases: TGTGCCAGCAGTCTCCGGGACAGCGAGTGGAACGAGCAGTACTTC. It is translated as CASSLRDSEWNEQYF.

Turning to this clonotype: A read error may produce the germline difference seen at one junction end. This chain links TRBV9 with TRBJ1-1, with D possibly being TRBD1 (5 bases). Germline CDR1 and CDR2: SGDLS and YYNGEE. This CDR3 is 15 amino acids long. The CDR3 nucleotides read TGTGCCAGCAGCCAAGGGGCAATTAAGAACAGTGAAGCTTTCTTT. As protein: CASSQGAIKNSEAFF.

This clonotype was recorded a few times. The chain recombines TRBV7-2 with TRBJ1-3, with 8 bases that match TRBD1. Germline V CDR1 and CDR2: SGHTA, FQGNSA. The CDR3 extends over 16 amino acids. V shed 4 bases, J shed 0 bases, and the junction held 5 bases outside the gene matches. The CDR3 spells CASSSRDRRSGNTIYF. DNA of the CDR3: TGTGCCAGCAGCTCCCGGGACAGGCGCTCTGGAAACACCATATATTTT.

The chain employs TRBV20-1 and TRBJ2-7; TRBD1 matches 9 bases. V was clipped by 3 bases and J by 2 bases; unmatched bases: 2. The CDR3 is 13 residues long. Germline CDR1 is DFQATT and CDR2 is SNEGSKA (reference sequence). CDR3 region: CSARDRGPYEQYF. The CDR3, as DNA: TGCAGTGCTAGGGACAGGGGACCCTACGAGCAGTACTTC.

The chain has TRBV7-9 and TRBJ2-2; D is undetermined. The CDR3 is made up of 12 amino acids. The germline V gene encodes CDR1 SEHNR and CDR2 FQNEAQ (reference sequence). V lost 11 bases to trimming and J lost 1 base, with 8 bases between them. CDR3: CAPLENTGELFF. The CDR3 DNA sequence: TGTGCCCCCCTAGAGAACACCGGGGAGCTGTTTTTT. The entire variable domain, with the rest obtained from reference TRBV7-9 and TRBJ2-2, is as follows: DTGVSQNPRHKITKRGQNVTFRCDPISEHNRLYWYRQTLGQGPEFLTYFQNEAQLEKSRLLSDRFSAERPKGSFSTLEIQRTEQGDSAMYLCAPLENTGELFFGEGSRLTVL.

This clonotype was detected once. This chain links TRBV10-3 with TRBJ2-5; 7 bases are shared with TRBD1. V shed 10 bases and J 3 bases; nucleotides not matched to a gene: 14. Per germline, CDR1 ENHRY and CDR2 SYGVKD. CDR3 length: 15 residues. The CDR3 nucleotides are TGTGCCACCCTGACAGGGCCGACTGGTAAAGAGACCCAGTACTTC. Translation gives CATLTGPTGKETQYF.

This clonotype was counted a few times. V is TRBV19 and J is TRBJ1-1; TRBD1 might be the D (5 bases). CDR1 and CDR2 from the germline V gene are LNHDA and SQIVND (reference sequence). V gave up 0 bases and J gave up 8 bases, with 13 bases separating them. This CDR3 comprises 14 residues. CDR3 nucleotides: TGTGCCAGTAGTATAGATCGGGGCCTCATGGAAGCTTTCTTT. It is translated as CASSIDRGLMEAFF.

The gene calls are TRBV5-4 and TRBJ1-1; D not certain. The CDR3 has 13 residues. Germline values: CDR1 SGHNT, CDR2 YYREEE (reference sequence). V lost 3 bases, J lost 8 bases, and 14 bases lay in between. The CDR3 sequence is CASSSDGSMEAFF. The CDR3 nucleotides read TGTGCCAGCAGCTCGGACGGCTCTATGGAAGCTTTCTTT.

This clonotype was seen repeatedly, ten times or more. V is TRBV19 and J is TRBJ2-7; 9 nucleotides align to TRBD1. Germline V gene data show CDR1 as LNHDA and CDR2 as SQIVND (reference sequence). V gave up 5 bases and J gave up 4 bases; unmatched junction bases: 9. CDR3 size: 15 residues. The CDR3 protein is CASSSPGQGKYEQYF. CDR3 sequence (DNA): TGTGCCAGTAGTTCGCCGGGACAGGGAAAGTACGAGCAGTACTTC.

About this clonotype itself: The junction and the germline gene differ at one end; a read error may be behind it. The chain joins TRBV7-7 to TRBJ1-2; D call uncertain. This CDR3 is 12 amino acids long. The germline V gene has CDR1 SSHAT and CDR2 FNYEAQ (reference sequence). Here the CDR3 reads CASSFGVNGYTF. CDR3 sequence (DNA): TGTGCTAGCAGCTTCGGGGTTAATGGCTACACCTTC.